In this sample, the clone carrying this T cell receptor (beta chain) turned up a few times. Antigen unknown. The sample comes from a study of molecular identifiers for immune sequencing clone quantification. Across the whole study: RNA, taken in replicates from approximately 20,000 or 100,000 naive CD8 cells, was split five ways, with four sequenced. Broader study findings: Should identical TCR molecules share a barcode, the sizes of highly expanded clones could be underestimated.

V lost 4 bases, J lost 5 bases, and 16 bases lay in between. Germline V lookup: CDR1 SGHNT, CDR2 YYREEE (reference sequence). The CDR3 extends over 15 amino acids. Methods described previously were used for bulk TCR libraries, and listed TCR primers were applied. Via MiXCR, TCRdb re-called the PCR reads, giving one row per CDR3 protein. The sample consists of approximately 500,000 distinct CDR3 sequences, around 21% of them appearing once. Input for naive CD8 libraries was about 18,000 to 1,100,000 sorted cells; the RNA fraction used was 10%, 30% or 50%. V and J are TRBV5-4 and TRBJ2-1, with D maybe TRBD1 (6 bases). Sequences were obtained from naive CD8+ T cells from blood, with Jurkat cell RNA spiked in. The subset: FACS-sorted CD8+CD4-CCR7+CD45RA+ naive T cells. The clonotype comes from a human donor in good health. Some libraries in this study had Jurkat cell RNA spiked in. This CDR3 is CASSQLQRTDNEQFF. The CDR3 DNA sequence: TGTGCCAGCAGCCAGCTGCAGCGGACAGACAATGAGCAGTTCTTC.